The clone carrying this T cell receptor (beta chain) was observed at least ten times. Its antigen is currently unknown. The data belong to a study of T cells after yellow fever vaccination. Study outcomes and limitations: CD4 and CD8 compartments shared a small share of clonotypes.

Synthesis of TCR cDNA relied on 5'RACE template switching, which attached a universal primer site and UMIs. In TCRdb, the 5' RACE reads were re-called with MiXCR into one record per CDR3 protein. The table shows roughly 170,000 distinct CDR3 sequences, with 9.3% occurring only once. The specimen comprised CD8+ T cells sorted from PBMCs, sampled 45 days after the yellow fever booster vaccination. This clonotype originated in a man aged 18 to 35 who received the YFV17D yellow fever vaccine.

CDR3 residues: CASSLDPAGGPDTQYF. Here the CDR3 DNA reads TGTGCCAGCAGTTTAGACCCAGCGGGGGGGCCCGATACGCAGTATTTT. The rearrangement links TRBV27 to TRBJ2-3, with 10 nucleotides matching TRBD2. The CDR3 is 16 residues long. The V gene's germline CDR1 is MNHEY and CDR2 SMNVEV (reference sequence). The ends lost 2 bases at V and 6 bases at J; junction bases unmatched: 8.